The 7 T cell receptor beta chains below were found in one sample sequenced in a study of T cell responses to AZD1222 COVID-19 vaccine. Method: immunoSEQ multiplex PCR; TCRdb's copy keeps in-frame clones and lacks some. Of 100,000 to 150,000 clones in the sample, about nine tenths were seen once. The sequences come from peripheral blood, collected on day 0 of AZD1222 vaccination. These receptors were taken from an adult in good health.

The V call is TRBV12-5, the J call TRBJ2-3, with 7 bases identical to TRBD2. The CDR3 covers 13 residues. The V gene end was trimmed by 5 bases and the J gene end by 2 bases; junction bases not matched to a gene: 1. CDR1 and CDR2 from the germline V gene are LGHNT and FRNRAP. The CDR3 DNA reads TGTGCTAGTGGTAGCGGGATCACAGATACGCAGTATTTT. It yields the protein CASGSGITDTQYF. The full variable domain, its missing parts supplied by reference TRBV12-5 and TRBJ2-3, is DARVTQTPRHKVTEMGQEVTMRCQPILGHNTVFWYRQTMMQGLELLAYFRNRAPLDDSGMPKDRFSAEMPDATLATLKIQPSEPRDSAVYFCASGSGITDTQYFGPGTRLTVL.

The chain couples TRBV2 to TRBJ1-1; D remains ambiguous. CDR3 length: 13 amino acids. The germline CDR1 and CDR2 sequences are SNHLY and FYNNEI. The V gene lost 5 bases and the J gene lost 1 base, with 8 bases spanning the gap. This chain's CDR3 is CASSRQPNTEAFF. In DNA, the CDR3 is TGTGCCAGCAGTCGTCAGCCGAACACTGAAGCTTTCTTT.

The gene calls are TRBV25-1 and TRBJ1-2, with TRBD1 identical over 8 bases. Germline CDR1 reads MGHDK; CDR2 reads SYGVNS. The CDR3 consists of 15 residues. The ends lost 3 bases at V and 6 bases at J; junction bases unmatched: 9. The CDR3 nucleotides are TGTGCCAGCAGTGACCCGGCGACAGGGGATGATGGCTACACCTTC. This translates into CASSDPATGDDGYTF.

V gene TRBV6-5 combines with J gene TRBJ1-2; TRBD1 matches 9 bases. Losses at the gene ends were 6 bases for V and 5 bases for J; bases not matched to a gene: 7. The CDR3 spans 14 residues. In germline, CDR1 is MNHEY, CDR2 SVGAGI. The CDR3 sequence is CASRLGQGRYGYTF. In nucleotides, the CDR3 is TGTGCCAGCAGACTCGGACAGGGGAGATATGGCTACACCTTC.

This clone was counted only a few times. The chain is built from TRBV9 and TRBJ1-3, with a weak D call TRBD1 (6 bases). Germline CDR1 reads SGDLS; CDR2 reads YYNGEE. CDR3 length: 16 amino acids. V was clipped by 3 bases and J by 0 bases, with 13 bases between them. The CDR3 reads CASSAQGANSGNTIYF. The CDR3, as DNA: TGTGCCAGCAGCGCACAGGGAGCCAACTCTGGAAACACCATATATTTT.

The chain recombines TRBV5-1 with TRBJ1-2; perhaps TRBD1 as D (5 bases). Germline V gives CDR1 SGHRS, CDR2 YFSETQ. V gave up 9 bases and J gave up 7 bases, with 7 bases separating them. This CDR3 is 9 amino acids long. CDR3 sequence (DNA): TGCGCCAACAGGCTTGGCTACACCTTC. It codes for CANRLGYTF.

This chain connects TRBV29-1 to TRBJ1-1; D gene uncertain. V gave up 1 base and J gave up 1 base, with 4 bases separating them. This CDR3 contains 12 residues. Germline V gene data show CDR1 as SQVTM and CDR2 as ANQGSEA. The CDR3 reads CSVEGSNTEAFF. DNA for the CDR3: TGCAGCGTTGAAGGGTCGAACACTGAAGCTTTCTTT.